The clone carrying this TCR beta chain was observed once. Its specificity is unknown. These data originate in a study of T cell repertoires in cytomegalovirus infection. On the study more broadly: Indicated by public TCR beta signatures were CMV infection and matching HLA type. Study conclusions and caveats: HLA-C-restricted CMV clonotypes gave the most frequent clonotype in two of eight donors.

MiXCR was run by TCRdb on the reads, yielding one entry per CDR3 protein. The sample includes 450,000 to 650,000 distinct CDR3 sequences, over 35% of them seen just once. The CDR3 spans 16 residues. The V gene lost 1 base and the J gene lost 0 bases, with 13 bases spanning the gap. Germline V gives CDR1 DFQATT, CDR2 SNEGSKA (reference sequence). The receptor's source is a human donor in good health (CMV status not recorded). Some clones in this sample may be carry-over from other donors' samples. The V call is TRBV20-1, the J call TRBJ1-3; D gene unclear. The material was cultured PBMCs, obtained from culture after CMV antigen stimulation. CDR3 bases: TGCAGTGCTAGAGCCTCCTGGGCAAGCTCTGGAAACACCATATATTTT. As protein: CSARASWASSGNTIYF.